The source of this T cell receptor beta chain is a study of blood T cell repertoires in COVID-19. The wider study: From the United States, Italy and Spain came samples of acute and convalescent COVID-19. The analysed material was cDNA or gDNA that came from T cells, B-cell-depleted T cells, or PBMCs.

The germline gives CDR1 SGHRS, CDR2 YFSETQ. CDR3 length: 13 amino acids. V lost 3 bases and J lost 6, with 11 bases in between. Original processing notes: Estimation of nucleated cell counts relied on the amplification of reference gene primers. This table comes from immunoSEQ multiplex PCR, and its TCRdb copy is limited to in-frame clones, with some not included. That table gives V, J and clone size, and the DNA gave D and trimming. The table shows fewer than 65,000 clones, with roughly 90% occurring only once. V usage is TRBV5-1 and J usage is TRBJ2-3; maybe TRBD1 (6 bases). The clonotype originates from a man aged 45 to 65 with acute or convalescent COVID-19. Sequencing was done on a sample of peripheral blood. The DNA of the CDR3 is TGCGCCAGCAGCTGGCGACAGGCCGATACGCAGTATTTT. It specifies CASSWRQADTQYF.